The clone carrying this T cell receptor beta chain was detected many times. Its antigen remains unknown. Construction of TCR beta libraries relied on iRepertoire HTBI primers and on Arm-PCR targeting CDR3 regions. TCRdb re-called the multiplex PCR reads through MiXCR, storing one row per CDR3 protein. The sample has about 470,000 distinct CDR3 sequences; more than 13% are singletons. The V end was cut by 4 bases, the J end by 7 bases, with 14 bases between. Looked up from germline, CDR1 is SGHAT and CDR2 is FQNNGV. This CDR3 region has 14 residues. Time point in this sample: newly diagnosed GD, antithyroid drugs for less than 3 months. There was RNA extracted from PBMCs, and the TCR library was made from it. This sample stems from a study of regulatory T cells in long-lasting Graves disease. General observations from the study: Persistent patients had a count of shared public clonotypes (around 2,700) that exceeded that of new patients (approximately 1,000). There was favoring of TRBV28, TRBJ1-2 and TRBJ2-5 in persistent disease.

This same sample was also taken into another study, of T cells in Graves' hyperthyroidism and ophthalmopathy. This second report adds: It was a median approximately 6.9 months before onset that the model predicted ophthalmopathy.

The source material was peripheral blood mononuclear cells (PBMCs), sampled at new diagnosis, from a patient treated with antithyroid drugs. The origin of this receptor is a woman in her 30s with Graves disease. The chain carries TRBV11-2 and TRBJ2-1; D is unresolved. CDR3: CASSSPGWANEQFF. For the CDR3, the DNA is TGTGCCAGCAGCTCGCCCGGGTGGGCTAATGAGCAGTTCTTC.